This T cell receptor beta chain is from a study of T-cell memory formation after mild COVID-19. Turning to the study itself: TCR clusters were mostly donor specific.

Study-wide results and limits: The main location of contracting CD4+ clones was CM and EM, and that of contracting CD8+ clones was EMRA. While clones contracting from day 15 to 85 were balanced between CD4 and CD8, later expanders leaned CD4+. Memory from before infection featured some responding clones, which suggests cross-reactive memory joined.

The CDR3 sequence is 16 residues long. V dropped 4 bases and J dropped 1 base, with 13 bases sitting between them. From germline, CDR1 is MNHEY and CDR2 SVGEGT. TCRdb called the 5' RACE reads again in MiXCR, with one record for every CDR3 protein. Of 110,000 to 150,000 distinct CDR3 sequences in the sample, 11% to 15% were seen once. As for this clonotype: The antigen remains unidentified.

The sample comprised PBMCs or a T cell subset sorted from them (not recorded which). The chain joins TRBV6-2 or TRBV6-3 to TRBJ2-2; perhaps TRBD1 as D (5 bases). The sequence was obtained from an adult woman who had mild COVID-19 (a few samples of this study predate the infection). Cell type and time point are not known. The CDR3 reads CASSSSKDKNTGELFF. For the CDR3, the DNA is TGTGCCAGCAGTTCCTCTAAGGACAAGAACACCGGGGAGCTGTTTTTT.